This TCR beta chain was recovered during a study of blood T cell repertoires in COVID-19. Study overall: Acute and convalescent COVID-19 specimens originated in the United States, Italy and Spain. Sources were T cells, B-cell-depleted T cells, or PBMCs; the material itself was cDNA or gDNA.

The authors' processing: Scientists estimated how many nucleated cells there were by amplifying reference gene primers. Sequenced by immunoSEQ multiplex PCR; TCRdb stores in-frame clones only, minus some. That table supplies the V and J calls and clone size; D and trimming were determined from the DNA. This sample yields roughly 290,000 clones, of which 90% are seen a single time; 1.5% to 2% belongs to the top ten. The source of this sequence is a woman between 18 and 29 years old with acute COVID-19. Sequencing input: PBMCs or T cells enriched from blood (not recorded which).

CDR3 loop: CASASGSADTQYF. CDR3 DNA sequence: TGTGCCAGCGCTAGCGGGAGCGCAGATACGCAGTATTTT. The gene calls are TRBV27 and TRBJ2-3; 10 nucleotides agree with TRBD2. The CDR3 covers 13 residues. V trimming: 8 bases; J trimming: 4 bases; junction bases outside the gene matches: 3. Per germline, CDR1 MNHEY and CDR2 SMNVEV (reference sequence).